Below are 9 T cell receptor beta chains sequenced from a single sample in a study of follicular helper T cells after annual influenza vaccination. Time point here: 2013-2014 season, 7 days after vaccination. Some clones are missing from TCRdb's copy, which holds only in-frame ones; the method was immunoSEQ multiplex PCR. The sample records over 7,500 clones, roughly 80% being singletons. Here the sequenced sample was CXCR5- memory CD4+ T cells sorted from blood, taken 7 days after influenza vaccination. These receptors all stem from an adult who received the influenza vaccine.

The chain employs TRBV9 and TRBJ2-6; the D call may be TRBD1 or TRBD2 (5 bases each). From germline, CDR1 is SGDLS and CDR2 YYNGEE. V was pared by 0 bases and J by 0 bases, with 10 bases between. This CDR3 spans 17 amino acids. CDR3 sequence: CASSVAGHSSGANVLTF. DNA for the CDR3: TGTGCCAGCAGCGTAGCGGGGCACAGCTCTGGGGCCAACGTCCTGACTTTC.

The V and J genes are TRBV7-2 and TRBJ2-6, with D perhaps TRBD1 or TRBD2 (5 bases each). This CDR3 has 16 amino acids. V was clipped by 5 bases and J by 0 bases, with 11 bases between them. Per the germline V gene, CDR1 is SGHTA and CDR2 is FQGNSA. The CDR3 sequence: CASSRGDSSGANVLTF. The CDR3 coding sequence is TGTGCCAGCAGCCGGGGAGACAGCTCTGGGGCCAACGTCCTGACTTTC.

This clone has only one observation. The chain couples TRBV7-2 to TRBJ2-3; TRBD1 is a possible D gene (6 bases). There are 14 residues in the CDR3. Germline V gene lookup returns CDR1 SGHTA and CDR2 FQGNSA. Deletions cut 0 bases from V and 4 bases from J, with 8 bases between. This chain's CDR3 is CASSLAQGPDTQYF. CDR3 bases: TGTGCCAGCAGCTTAGCCCAGGGGCCAGATACGCAGTATTTT.

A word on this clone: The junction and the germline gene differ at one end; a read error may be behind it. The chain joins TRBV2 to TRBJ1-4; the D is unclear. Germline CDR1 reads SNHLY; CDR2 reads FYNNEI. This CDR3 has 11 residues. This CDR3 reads CASLLGRRQVF. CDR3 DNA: TGTGCCAGCCTATTAGGACGCCGGCAAGTTTTT. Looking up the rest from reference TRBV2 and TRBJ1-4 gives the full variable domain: EPEVTQTPSHQVTQMGQEVILRCVPISNHLYFYWYRQILGQKVEFLVSFYNNEISEKSEIFDDQFSVERPDGSNFTLKIRSTKLEDSAMYFCASLLGRRQVFGSGTQLSVL.

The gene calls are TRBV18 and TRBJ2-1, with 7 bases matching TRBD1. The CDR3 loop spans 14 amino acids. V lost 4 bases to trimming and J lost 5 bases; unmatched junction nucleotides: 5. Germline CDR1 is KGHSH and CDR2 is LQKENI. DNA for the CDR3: TGTGCCAGCTCACTGGACAGGTTGAACAATGAGCAGTTCTTC. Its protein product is CASSLDRLNNEQFF.

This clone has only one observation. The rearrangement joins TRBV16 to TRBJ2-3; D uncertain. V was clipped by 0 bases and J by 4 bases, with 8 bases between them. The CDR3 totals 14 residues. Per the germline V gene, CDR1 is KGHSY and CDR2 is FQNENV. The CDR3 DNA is TGTGCCAGCAGCCAATCTTTTGGTGCAGATACGCAGTATTTT. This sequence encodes CASSQSFGADTQYF.

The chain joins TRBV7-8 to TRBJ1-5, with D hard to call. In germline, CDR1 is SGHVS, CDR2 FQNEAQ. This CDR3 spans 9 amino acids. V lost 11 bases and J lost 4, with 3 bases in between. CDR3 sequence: CAPNQPQHF. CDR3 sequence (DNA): TGTGCCCCGAATCAGCCCCAGCATTTT.

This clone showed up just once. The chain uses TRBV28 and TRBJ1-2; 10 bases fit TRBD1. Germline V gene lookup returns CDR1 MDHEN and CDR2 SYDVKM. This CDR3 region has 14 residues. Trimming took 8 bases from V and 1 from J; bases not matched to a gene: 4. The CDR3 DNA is TGTGCCAGCTCCGGGACAGGGGATAACTATGGCTACACCTTC. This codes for CASSGTGDNYGYTF.

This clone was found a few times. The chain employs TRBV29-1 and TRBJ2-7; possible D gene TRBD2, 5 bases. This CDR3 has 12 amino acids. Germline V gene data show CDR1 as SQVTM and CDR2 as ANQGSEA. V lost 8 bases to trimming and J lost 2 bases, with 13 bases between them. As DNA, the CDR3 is TGCAGCAGATGCGGGCGGCCCTACGAGCAGTACTTC. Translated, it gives CSRCGRPYEQYF.